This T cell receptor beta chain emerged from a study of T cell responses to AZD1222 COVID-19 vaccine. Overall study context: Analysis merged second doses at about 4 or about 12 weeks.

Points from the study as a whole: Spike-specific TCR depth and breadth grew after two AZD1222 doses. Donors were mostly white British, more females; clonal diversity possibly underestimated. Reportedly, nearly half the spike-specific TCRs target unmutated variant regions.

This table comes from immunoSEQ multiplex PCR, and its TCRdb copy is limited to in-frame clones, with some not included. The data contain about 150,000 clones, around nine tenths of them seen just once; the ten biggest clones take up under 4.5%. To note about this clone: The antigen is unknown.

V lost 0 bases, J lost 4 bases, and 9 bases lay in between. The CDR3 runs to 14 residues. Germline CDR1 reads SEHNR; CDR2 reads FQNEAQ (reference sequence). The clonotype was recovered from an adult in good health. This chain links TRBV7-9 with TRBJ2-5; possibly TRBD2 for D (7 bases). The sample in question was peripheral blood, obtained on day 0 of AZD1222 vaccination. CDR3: CASSLAGGGETQYF. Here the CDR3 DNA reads TGTGCCAGCAGCTTAGCGGGAGGGGGAGAGACCCAGTACTTC.